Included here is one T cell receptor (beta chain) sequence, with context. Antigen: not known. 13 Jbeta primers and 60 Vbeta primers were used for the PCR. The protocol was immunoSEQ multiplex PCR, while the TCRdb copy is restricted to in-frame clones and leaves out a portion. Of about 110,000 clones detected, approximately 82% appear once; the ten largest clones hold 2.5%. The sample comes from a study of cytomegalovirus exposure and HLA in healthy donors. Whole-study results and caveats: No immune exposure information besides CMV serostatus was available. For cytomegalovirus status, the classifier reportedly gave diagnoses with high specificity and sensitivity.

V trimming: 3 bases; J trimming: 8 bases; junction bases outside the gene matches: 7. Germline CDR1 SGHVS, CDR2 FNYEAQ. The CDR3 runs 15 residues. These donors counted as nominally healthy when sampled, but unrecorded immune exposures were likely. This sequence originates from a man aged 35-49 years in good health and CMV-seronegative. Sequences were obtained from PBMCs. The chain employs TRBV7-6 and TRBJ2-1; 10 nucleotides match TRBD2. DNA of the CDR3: TGTGCCAGCAGCTTCAGCGGGGGGGCTAGTTATGAGCAGTTCTTC. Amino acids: CASSFSGGASYEQFF.